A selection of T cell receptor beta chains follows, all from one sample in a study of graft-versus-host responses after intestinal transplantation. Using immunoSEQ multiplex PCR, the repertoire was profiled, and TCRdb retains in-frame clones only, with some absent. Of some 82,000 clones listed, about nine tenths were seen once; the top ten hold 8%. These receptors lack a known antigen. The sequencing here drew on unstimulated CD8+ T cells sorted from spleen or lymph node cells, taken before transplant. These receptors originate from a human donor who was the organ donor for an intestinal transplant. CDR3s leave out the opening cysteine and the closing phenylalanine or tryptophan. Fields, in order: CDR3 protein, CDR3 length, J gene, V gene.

CDR3aa: ASSPLLGGMETQY
len: 13
j_gene: TRBJ2-5
v_gene: TRBV5-8

CDR3aa: ASSRTSGGAGELF
len: 13
j_gene: TRBJ2-2
v_gene: TRBV4-2

CDR3aa: ASSDGLQPGTGKKAF
len: 15
j_gene: TRBJ1-1
v_gene: TRBV9

CDR3aa: ASSPRDSFYEQY
len: 12
j_gene: TRBJ2-7
v_gene: TRBV4-1

CDR3aa: ASSPGAGEQY
len: 10
j_gene: TRBJ2-7
v_gene: TRBV13

CDR3aa: ASIKRPTPRVAGTDTQY
len: 17
j_gene: TRBJ2-3
v_gene: TRBV2

CDR3aa: ATSLDGGSGYNEQF
len: 14
j_gene: TRBJ2-1
v_gene: TRBV15

CDR3aa: ASSVALRGGEQY
len: 12
j_gene: TRBJ2-7
v_gene: TRBV9

CDR3aa: ASRLGGDEQF
len: 10
j_gene: TRBJ2-1
v_gene: TRBV27

CDR3aa: ASSLAGAVETQY
len: 12
j_gene: TRBJ2-5
v_gene: TRBV5-1

CDR3aa: ASSYGDRAKYGGNTIY
len: 16
j_gene: TRBJ1-3
v_gene: TRBV28

CDR3aa: ASSSGQGILYEQY
len: 13
j_gene: TRBJ2-7
v_gene: TRBV7-7

CDR3aa: ASSLPGTGDQNTEAF
len: 15
j_gene: TRBJ1-1
v_gene: TRBV4-1

CDR3aa: ATSRAGQGHWGKLF
len: 14
j_gene: TRBJ1-4
v_gene: TRBV15

CDR3aa: SAVDMYGYT
len: 9
j_gene: TRBJ1-2
v_gene: TRBV20-1

CDR3aa: ASSLALGTEAF
len: 11
j_gene: TRBJ1-1
v_gene: TRBV5-4

CDR3aa: ASSDSGTSGVNEQF
len: 14
j_gene: TRBJ2-1
v_gene: TRBV6-4

CDR3aa: AWSYGGEGGYT
len: 11
j_gene: TRBJ1-2
v_gene: TRBV30

CDR3aa: ASSEGVLYGYT
len: 11
j_gene: TRBJ1-2
v_gene: TRBV2

CDR3aa: ASAPIQGISYNEQF
len: 14
j_gene: TRBJ2-1
v_gene: TRBV19

CDR3aa: ASSPEPAQTYNEQF
len: 14
j_gene: TRBJ2-1
v_gene: TRBV5-4

CDR3aa: ASSSADSSDEQF
len: 12
j_gene: TRBJ2-1
v_gene: TRBV5-1

CDR3aa: ASSYHGETQY
len: 10
j_gene: TRBJ2-5
v_gene: TRBV6-7

CDR3aa: ASSVRLSYEQY
len: 11
j_gene: TRBJ2-7
v_gene: TRBV6-1

CDR3aa: ASSLPHRANTEAF
len: 13
j_gene: TRBJ1-1
v_gene: TRBV19

CDR3aa: ASAGLTLYNEQF
len: 12
j_gene: TRBJ2-1
v_gene: TRBV7-9

CDR3aa: ASSPGQGAPSEQF
len: 13
j_gene: TRBJ2-1
v_gene: TRBV28

CDR3aa: ASSDSTTDTQY
len: 11
j_gene: TRBJ2-3
v_gene: TRBV6-4

CDR3aa: ASSLAGGPNNEQF
len: 13
j_gene: TRBJ2-1
v_gene: TRBV6-1

CDR3aa: ASSQDVQGLSYEQY
len: 14
j_gene: TRBJ2-7
v_gene: TRBV4-1

CDR3aa: ASSLNRGTLTYEQY
len: 14
j_gene: TRBJ2-7
v_gene: TRBV13

CDR3aa: ASSRGTSGAVYEQY
len: 14
j_gene: TRBJ2-7
v_gene: TRBV4-1

CDR3aa: ASSMLPQPQH
len: 10
j_gene: TRBJ1-5
v_gene: TRBV19

CDR3aa: ASSSSNEQF
len: 9
j_gene: TRBJ2-1
v_gene: TRBV4-2

CDR3aa: ASSLYGGPPWGYFYTEAF
len: 18
j_gene: TRBJ1-1
v_gene: TRBV5-4

CDR3aa: ASSPGIWESTQY
len: 12
j_gene: TRBJ2-3
v_gene: TRBV19

CDR3aa: ASSPHGQGTIYNEQF
len: 15
j_gene: TRBJ2-1
v_gene: TRBV6-4

CDR3aa: FGGETDTQY
len: 9
j_gene: TRBJ2-3
v_gene: TRBV6-5

CDR3aa: ASSRTGFSCLIY
len: 12
j_gene: TRBJ1-3
v_gene: TRBV11-3

CDR3aa: ASSFDRGYFVTF
len: 12
j_gene: TRBJ1-1
v_gene: TRBV27